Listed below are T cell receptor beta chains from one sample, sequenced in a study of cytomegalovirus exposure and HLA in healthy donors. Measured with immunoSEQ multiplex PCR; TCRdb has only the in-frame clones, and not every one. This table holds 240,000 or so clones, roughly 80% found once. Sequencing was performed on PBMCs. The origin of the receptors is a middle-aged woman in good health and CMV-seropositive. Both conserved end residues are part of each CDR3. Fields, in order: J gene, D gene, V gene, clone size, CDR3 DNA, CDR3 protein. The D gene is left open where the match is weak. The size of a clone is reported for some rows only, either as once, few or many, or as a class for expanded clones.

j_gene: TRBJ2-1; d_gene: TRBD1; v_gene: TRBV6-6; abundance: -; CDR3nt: TGTGCCTCCCTCCCGGGACAGACCTACAATGAGCAGTTCTTC; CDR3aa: CASLPGQTYNEQFF
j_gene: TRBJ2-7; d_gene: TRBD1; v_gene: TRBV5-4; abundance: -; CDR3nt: TGTGCCAGCGGCGAGGGACAGGGACCATACGAGCAGTACTTC; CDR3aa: CASGEGQGPYEQYF
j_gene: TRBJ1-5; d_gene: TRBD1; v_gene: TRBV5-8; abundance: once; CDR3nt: TGTGCCAGCAGCTTGAGGGACAGGGTCGTTCGGAGGAATCAGCCCCAGCATTTT; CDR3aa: CASSLRDRVVRRNQPQHF
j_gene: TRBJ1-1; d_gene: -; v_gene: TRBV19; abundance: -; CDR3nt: TGTGCCAGTAGTCTACAGGGTAACACTGAAGCTTTCTTT; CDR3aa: CASSLQGNTEAFF
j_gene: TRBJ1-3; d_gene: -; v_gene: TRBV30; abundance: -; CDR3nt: TGTGCCTGGAGTTCCCTCCGGGGGTACACTGGAAACACCATATATTTT; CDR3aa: CAWSSLRGYTGNTIYF
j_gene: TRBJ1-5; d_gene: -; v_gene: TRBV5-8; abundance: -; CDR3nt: TGTGCCAGCACCTTGGAACAGGGTAGTCAGCCCCAGCATTTT; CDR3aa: CASTLEQGSQPQHF
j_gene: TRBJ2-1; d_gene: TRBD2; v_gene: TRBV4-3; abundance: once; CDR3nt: TGCGCCAGCAGCCTTAGCGGGAGGGCCGATGAGCAGTTCTTC; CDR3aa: CASSLSGRADEQFF
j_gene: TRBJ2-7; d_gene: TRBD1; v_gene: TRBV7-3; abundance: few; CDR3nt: TGTGCCAGCAGCCCAGGACAGGCCGCCCTCGAGCAGTACTTC; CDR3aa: CASSPGQAALEQYF
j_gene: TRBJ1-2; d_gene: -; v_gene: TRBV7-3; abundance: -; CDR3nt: TGTGCCAGCAGCTTAAACGGTCCCCCCACCTATGGCTACACCTTC; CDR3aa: CASSLNGPPTYGYTF
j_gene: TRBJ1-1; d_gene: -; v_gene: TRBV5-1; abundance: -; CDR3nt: TGCGCCAGCAGCTTGGAAGCCAGGTCGGTTGCTTTCTTT; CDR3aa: CASSLEARSVAFF
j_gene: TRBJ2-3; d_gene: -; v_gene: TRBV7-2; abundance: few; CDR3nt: TGTGCCAGCAGCTTCGACTTCACAGATACGCAGTATTTT; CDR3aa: CASSFDFTDTQYF
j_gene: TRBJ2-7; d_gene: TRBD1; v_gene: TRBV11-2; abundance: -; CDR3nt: TGTGCCAGCAGCCTCGGACAGGGGGCTTACGAGCAGTACTTC; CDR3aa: CASSLGQGAYEQYF
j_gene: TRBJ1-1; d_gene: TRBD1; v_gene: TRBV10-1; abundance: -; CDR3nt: TGCGCCAGCAGACACAAGGCCCCTCCAGGGGGACTGAACACTGAAGCTTTCTTT; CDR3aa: CASRHKAPPGGLNTEAFF
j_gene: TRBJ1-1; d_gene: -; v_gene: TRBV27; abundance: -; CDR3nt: TGTGCCAGCAGTTCCCGACGACAGCTGAACACTGAAGCTTTCTTT; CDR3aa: CASSSRRQLNTEAFF
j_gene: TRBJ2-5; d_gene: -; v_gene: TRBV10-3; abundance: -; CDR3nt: TGTGCCATCAGTGAGTCGATCGGGATCGGAGAGACCCAGTACTTC; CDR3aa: CAISESIGIGETQYF
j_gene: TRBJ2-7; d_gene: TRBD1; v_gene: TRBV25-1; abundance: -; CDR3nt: TGTGCCAGCAACAGGCCCGGGACAGGGGACTACGAGCAGTACTTC; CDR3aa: CASNRPGTGDYEQYF
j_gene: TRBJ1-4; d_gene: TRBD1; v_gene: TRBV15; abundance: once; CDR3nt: TGTGCCACCAGCAGAGATCCTCCATCGGGACAGGGGAATGAAAAACTGTTTTTT; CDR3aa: CATSRDPPSGQGNEKLFF
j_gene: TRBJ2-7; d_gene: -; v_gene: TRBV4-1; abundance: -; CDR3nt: TGCGCCAGCAGCCGTCAGGATGTGGAATCCTACGAGCAGTACTTC; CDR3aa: CASSRQDVESYEQYF
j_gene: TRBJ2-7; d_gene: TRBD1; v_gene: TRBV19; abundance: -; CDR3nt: TGTGCCAGTACCGATAAACACAGGGGTGGGACCTACGAGCAGTACTTC; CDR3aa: CASTDKHRGGTYEQYF
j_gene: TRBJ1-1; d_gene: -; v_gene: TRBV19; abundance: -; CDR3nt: TGTGCCAGTAGCCCCGGTCCCCAACGGGCGACTAGAGGAACTGAAACTTTCTTT; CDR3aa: CASSPGPQRATRGTETFF
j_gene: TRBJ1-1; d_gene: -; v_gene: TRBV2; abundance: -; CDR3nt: TGTGCCGGCAGCCAAACAAGGTTGGGCGCTTTCTTT; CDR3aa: CAGSQTRLGAFF
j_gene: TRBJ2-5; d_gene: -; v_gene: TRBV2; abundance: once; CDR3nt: TGTGCCAGCAGTGAAGGAGGGATCGGGACCCAGTACTTC; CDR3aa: CASSEGGIGTQYF
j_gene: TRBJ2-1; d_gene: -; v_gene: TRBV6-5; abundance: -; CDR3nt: TGTGCCAGCAGTCCACTAGCCTGGTCCTACAATGAGCAGTTCTTC; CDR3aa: CASSPLAWSYNEQFF
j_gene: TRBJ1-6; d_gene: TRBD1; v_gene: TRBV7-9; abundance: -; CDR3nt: TGTGCCAGCAGCTTAAGACAGGGGGTCGATTCACCCCTCCACTTT; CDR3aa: CASSLRQGVDSPLHF
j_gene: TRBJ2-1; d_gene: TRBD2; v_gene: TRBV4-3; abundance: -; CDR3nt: TGCGCCAGCAGCCAAGATAGATGGGGGGGACTTAACAATGAGCAGTTCTTC; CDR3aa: CASSQDRWGGLNNEQFF
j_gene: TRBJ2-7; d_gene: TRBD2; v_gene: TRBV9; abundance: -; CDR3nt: TGTGCCAGCAGCCCCCGCGGGGGGGGCGTGACCTACGAGCAGTACTTC; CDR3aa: CASSPRGGGVTYEQYF
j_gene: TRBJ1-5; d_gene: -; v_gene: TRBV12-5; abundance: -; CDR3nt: TGTGCTAGTGGTGAGGGTGAAAATCAGCCCCAGCATTTT; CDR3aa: CASGEGENQPQHF
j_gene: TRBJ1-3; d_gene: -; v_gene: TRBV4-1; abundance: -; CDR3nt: TGCGCCAGCAGCCAAGAGGGCACCAGTGGGGCGAGAGGAAACACCATATATTTT; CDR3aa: CASSQEGTSGARGNTIYF
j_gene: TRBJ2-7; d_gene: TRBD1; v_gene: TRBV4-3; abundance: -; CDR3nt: TGCGCCAGCAGCCGACGGGACAGGGGTGTCTACGAGCAGTACTTC; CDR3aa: CASSRRDRGVYEQYF
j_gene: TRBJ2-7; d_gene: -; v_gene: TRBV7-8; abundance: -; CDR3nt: TGTGCCAGCAGCTTCGCGGGGTCCTACGAGCAGTACTTC; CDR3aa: CASSFAGSYEQYF